The TCR beta chain under discussion was sequenced for a study of PD-1 blockade in classical Hodgkin lymphoma. CDR3 length: 13 amino acids. Germline CDR1 reads MDHEN; CDR2 reads SYDVKM. Between the trimmed V and J ends, which lost 8 bases and 5 bases, there was a span of 16 bases. The table came from immunoSEQ multiplex PCR; TCRdb's copy has only in-frame clones and leaves some out. The repertoire holds 70,000 to 85,000 clones, with 85% to 95% as singletons. Patients all relapsed after autologous stem cell transplantation, and there was variation in brentuximab vedotin exposure. The J gene is TRBJ2-7, the V gene TRBV28, with D perhaps TRBD2 (6 bases). The sample was peripheral blood mononuclear cells (PBMCs), taken at baseline. The clonotype was recovered from a human donor with classical Hodgkin lymphoma. CDR3: CASLQSGTDEQYF. CDR3 bases: TGTGCCAGCCTTCAGTCAGGGACTGACGAGCAGTACTTC.